This is a list of T cell receptor beta chains from one sample in a study of blood T cell repertoires in COVID-19. Only in-frame clones appear in the TCRdb table, and some are missing; sequencing was by immunoSEQ multiplex PCR. The sample carries approximately 15,000 clones, roughly 82% recorded once. The sequencing input was peripheral blood. The receptors come from a woman in her forties or fifties with active or convalescent COVID-19. The CDR3 runs from the conserved cysteine through the conserved F or W. The order of the fields is clone size, J gene, D gene, V gene, CDR3 protein, CDR3 DNA. The D gene is left open where the match is weak. Clone size is not always given. Where it is, it says once, few, many or a class for expanded clones.

clone_size: NA; j_call: TRBJ1-3; d_call: TRBD1; v_call: TRBV5-3; cdr3_aa: CARSLTGGVSCYF; cdr3_nt: TGTGCCAGAAGCCTGACAGGGGGCGTTTCTTGCTATTTT
clone_size: NA; j_call: TRBJ2-2; d_call: TRBD1; v_call: TRBV29-1; cdr3_aa: CSVEGTGGVWNTGELFF; cdr3_nt: TGCAGCGTTGAAGGGACAGGGGGCGTATGGAACACCGGGGAGCTGTTTTTT
clone_size: NA; j_call: TRBJ2-7; d_call: NA; v_call: TRBV19; cdr3_aa: CASSISPGETYEQYF; cdr3_nt: TGTGCCAGTAGTATAAGCCCCGGGGAGACCTACGAGCAGTACTTC
clone_size: NA; j_call: TRBJ2-7; d_call: NA; v_call: TRBV13; cdr3_aa: CASTIGMVGAENEQYF; cdr3_nt: TGTGCCAGCACCATCGGAATGGTGGGGGCCGAAAACGAGCAGTACTTC
clone_size: NA; j_call: TRBJ1-2; d_call: NA; v_call: TRBV3-1/TRBV3-2; cdr3_aa: CASSQYRQDYTF; cdr3_nt: TGTGCCAGCAGCCAATACAGACAGGACTACACCTTC
clone_size: NA; j_call: TRBJ2-3; d_call: TRBD2; v_call: TRBV27; cdr3_aa: CASSQTDSWRIRGRVGPDTQYF; cdr3_nt: TGTGCCAGCAGTCAAACGGACAGCTGGAGAATCCGCGGGAGGGTGGGGCCAGATACGCAGTATTTT
clone_size: NA; j_call: TRBJ1-1; d_call: NA; v_call: TRBV19; cdr3_aa: CASSIGAPSTEAFF; cdr3_nt: TGTGCCAGTAGTATTGGGGCCCCGAGCACTGAAGCTTTCTTT
clone_size: NA; j_call: TRBJ2-5; d_call: TRBD2; v_call: TRBV24-1; cdr3_aa: CATSDLGTSASQETQYF; cdr3_nt: TGTGCCACCAGTGATTTGGGGACTAGCGCAAGCCAAGAGACCCAGTACTTC
clone_size: NA; j_call: TRBJ2-7; d_call: NA; v_call: TRBV7-2; cdr3_aa: CASSLGDTGGGQYF; cdr3_nt: TGTGCCAGCAGCTTAGGGGACACCGGAGGTGGGCAGTACTTC
clone_size: NA; j_call: TRBJ2-1; d_call: TRBD2; v_call: TRBV7-3; cdr3_aa: CASSLRDRGLGPYNEQFF; cdr3_nt: TGTGCCAGCAGCTTAAGGGATCGAGGACTAGGCCCCTACAATGAGCAGTTCTTC
clone_size: few; j_call: TRBJ2-1; d_call: NA; v_call: TRBV2; cdr3_aa: CASSESSQDFEQFF; cdr3_nt: TGTGCCAGCAGTGAATCATCCCAGGACTTTGAGCAGTTCTTC
clone_size: hyperexpanded; j_call: TRBJ1-6; d_call: NA; v_call: TRBV9; cdr3_aa: CASSEAVSYNSPLHF; cdr3_nt: TGTGCCAGCAGCGAGGCGGTCTCCTATAATTCACCCCTCCACTTT
clone_size: NA; j_call: TRBJ2-1; d_call: TRBD2; v_call: TRBV3-1/TRBV3-2; cdr3_aa: CASSHPRGTSGSLRSYNEQFF; cdr3_nt: TGTGCCAGCAGCCACCCTCGAGGGACTAGCGGTTCTTTAAGGTCCTACAATGAGCAGTTCTTC
clone_size: NA; j_call: TRBJ2-2; d_call: TRBD1; v_call: TRBV6-5; cdr3_aa: CASRGQGAGTGELFF; cdr3_nt: TGTGCCAGCAGAGGACAGGGGGCGGGCACCGGGGAGCTGTTTTTT
clone_size: NA; j_call: TRBJ1-1; d_call: NA; v_call: TRBV7-9; cdr3_aa: CASSPPVNTEAFF; cdr3_nt: TGTGCCAGCAGCCCCCCAGTGAACACTGAAGCTTTCTTT
clone_size: NA; j_call: TRBJ2-7; d_call: NA; v_call: TRBV7-9; cdr3_aa: CASSLRAGDRHEQYF; cdr3_nt: TGTGCCAGCAGCTTACGGGCAGGGGATCGCCACGAGCAGTACTTC
clone_size: NA; j_call: TRBJ2-1; d_call: TRBD2; v_call: TRBV28; cdr3_aa: CASSLLIPLAGGRDNEQFF; cdr3_nt: TGTGCCAGCAGTTTATTGATTCCACTAGCGGGGGGGCGGGACAATGAGCAGTTCTTC
clone_size: NA; j_call: TRBJ1-5; d_call: NA; v_call: TRBV5-1; cdr3_aa: CASSLAGGSGNQPQHF; cdr3_nt: TGCGCCAGCAGCTTGGCGGGAGGGTCTGGCAATCAGCCCCAGCATTTT
clone_size: NA; j_call: TRBJ2-1; d_call: TRBD1; v_call: TRBV7-8; cdr3_aa: CASSQRDRERRNEQFF; cdr3_nt: TGTGCCAGCAGCCAGAGGGACAGGGAAAGGAGGAATGAGCAGTTCTTC
clone_size: NA; j_call: TRBJ2-7; d_call: TRBD1; v_call: TRBV28; cdr3_aa: CASSLDNPGTGGTYYEQYF; cdr3_nt: TGTGCCAGCAGTTTAGACAACCCAGGGACAGGGGGGACCTACTACGAGCAGTACTTC
clone_size: NA; j_call: TRBJ2-2; d_call: NA; v_call: TRBV18; cdr3_aa: CASSPPSSGELFF; cdr3_nt: TGTGCCAGCTCACCTCCCAGTTCCGGGGAGCTGTTTTTT
clone_size: NA; j_call: TRBJ1-1; d_call: NA; v_call: TRBV10-1; cdr3_aa: CARVPVRTEAFF; cdr3_nt: TGCGCCAGGGTGCCAGTTCGCACTGAAGCTTTCTTT
clone_size: NA; j_call: TRBJ1-6; d_call: NA; v_call: TRBV4-1; cdr3_aa: CASSQVTVEGWSPLHF; cdr3_nt: TGCGCCAGCAGCCAAGTTACTGTGGAGGGTTGGTCACCCCTCCACTTT
clone_size: NA; j_call: TRBJ1-1; d_call: NA; v_call: TRBV29-1; cdr3_aa: CSVDSFDEAFF; cdr3_nt: TGCAGCGTGGACAGTTTTGACGAAGCTTTCTTT
clone_size: NA; j_call: TRBJ1-2; d_call: NA; v_call: TRBV29-1; cdr3_aa: CSVDSGYGYTF; cdr3_nt: TGCAGCGTTGATTCAGGCTATGGCTACACCTTC
clone_size: NA; j_call: TRBJ2-6; d_call: NA; v_call: TRBV7-9; cdr3_aa: CASSLTTLRGLGANVLTF; cdr3_nt: TGTGCCAGCAGCCTTACTACTCTCAGGGGCCTTGGGGCCAACGTCCTGACTTTC
clone_size: once; j_call: TRBJ1-1; d_call: NA; v_call: TRBV7-3; cdr3_aa: CASSLTGIRDPEAFF; cdr3_nt: TGTGCCAGCAGCTTAACGGGTATCAGGGATCCTGAAGCTTTCTTT
clone_size: once; j_call: TRBJ1-2; d_call: NA; v_call: TRBV4-1; cdr3_aa: CASSHSPGGEYGYTF; cdr3_nt: TGCGCCAGCAGCCACTCCCCCGGGGGTGAATATGGCTACACCTTC
clone_size: once; j_call: TRBJ2-1; d_call: TRBD2; v_call: TRBV18; cdr3_aa: CASSPRGSGRANTEQFF; cdr3_nt: TGTGCCAGCTCACCCCGGGGTAGCGGGAGGGCCAATACTGAGCAGTTCTTC
clone_size: NA; j_call: TRBJ1-4; d_call: NA; v_call: TRBV2; cdr3_aa: CASSELEKLFF; cdr3_nt: TGTGCCAGCAGTGAACTGGAAAAACTGTTTTTT
clone_size: NA; j_call: TRBJ1-5; d_call: TRBD1; v_call: TRBV6-5; cdr3_aa: CASSSRQGARGGPQHF; cdr3_nt: TGTGCCAGCAGTTCGCGACAGGGGGCGCGGGGAGGGCCCCAGCATTTT
clone_size: NA; j_call: TRBJ2-7; d_call: TRBD2; v_call: TRBV5-1; cdr3_aa: CASRDGTSGSYEQYF; cdr3_nt: TGCGCCAGCAGAGACGGGACTAGCGGCTCCTACGAGCAGTACTTC
clone_size: NA; j_call: TRBJ2-5; d_call: TRBD1; v_call: TRBV12-3/TRBV12-4; cdr3_aa: CASSSGQEETQYF; cdr3_nt: TGTGCCAGCAGTTCGGGACAGGAAGAGACCCAGTACTTC
clone_size: NA; j_call: TRBJ1-5; d_call: NA; v_call: TRBV24-1; cdr3_aa: CATSDAGESGQPQHF; cdr3_nt: TGTGCCACCAGTGACGCCGGGGAGTCGGGTCAGCCCCAGCATTTT
clone_size: few; j_call: TRBJ1-2; d_call: TRBD1; v_call: TRBV28; cdr3_aa: CASSPRDRGLRSGYTF; cdr3_nt: TGTGCCAGCAGTCCCCGGGACAGGGGACTCCGTAGTGGCTACACCTTC
clone_size: NA; j_call: TRBJ1-1; d_call: TRBD1; v_call: TRBV11-2; cdr3_aa: CASSTRGGGSTEAFF; cdr3_nt: TGTGCCAGCAGCACGCGAGGGGGCGGTAGTACTGAAGCTTTCTTT
clone_size: NA; j_call: TRBJ1-2; d_call: NA; v_call: TRBV12-3/TRBV12-4; cdr3_aa: CASSSKRSYGYTF; cdr3_nt: TGTGCCAGCAGTTCAAAGCGATCCTATGGCTACACCTTC
clone_size: NA; j_call: TRBJ2-7; d_call: NA; v_call: TRBV29-1; cdr3_aa: CSVGRRGLSYEQYF; cdr3_nt: TGCAGCGTTGGTAGGCGTGGACTCTCCTACGAGCAGTACTTC
clone_size: medium-sized; j_call: TRBJ1-3; d_call: NA; v_call: TRBV28; cdr3_aa: CASSLSVVYSGNTIYF; cdr3_nt: TGTGCCAGCAGTTTAAGCGTAGTCTACTCTGGAAACACCATATATTTT
clone_size: NA; j_call: TRBJ2-7; d_call: TRBD2; v_call: TRBV28; cdr3_aa: CASSKTSGGANEQYF; cdr3_nt: TGTGCCAGCAGCAAAACTAGCGGGGGGGCCAACGAGCAGTACTTC
clone_size: NA; j_call: TRBJ1-4; d_call: NA; v_call: TRBV28; cdr3_aa: CASSFRYTSNEKLFF; cdr3_nt: TGTGCCAGCAGTTTTCGTTACACCTCTAATGAAAAACTGTTTTTT
clone_size: NA; j_call: TRBJ2-3; d_call: TRBD1; v_call: TRBV27; cdr3_aa: CASSLSGTASTDTQYF; cdr3_nt: TGTGCCAGCAGCCTATCCGGGACAGCCAGCACAGATACGCAGTATTTT
clone_size: once; j_call: TRBJ2-3; d_call: TRBD2; v_call: TRBV3-1/TRBV3-2; cdr3_aa: CASSQVGLAGASVDTQYF; cdr3_nt: TGTGCCAGCAGCCAAGTTGGGCTAGCGGGAGCCTCAGTAGATACGCAGTATTTT
clone_size: NA; j_call: TRBJ2-1; d_call: TRBD2; v_call: TRBV5-1; cdr3_aa: CASSLGAGETGEQFF; cdr3_nt: TGCGCCAGCAGCTTGGGAGCGGGAGAAACCGGTGAGCAGTTCTTC
clone_size: NA; j_call: TRBJ1-2; d_call: NA; v_call: TRBV5-6; cdr3_aa: CASSLKTEYYGYTF; cdr3_nt: TGTGCCAGCAGCTTAAAGACAGAATACTATGGCTACACCTTC
clone_size: NA; j_call: TRBJ1-6; d_call: NA; v_call: TRBV9; cdr3_aa: CASSLSKAGRGSPLHF; cdr3_nt: TGTGCCAGCAGCCTATCAAAAGCAGGGCGTGGATCACCCCTCCACTTT
clone_size: NA; j_call: TRBJ2-7; d_call: TRBD1; v_call: TRBV4-2; cdr3_aa: CASSQGTGTYEQYF; cdr3_nt: TGTGCCAGCAGCCAAGGGACAGGGACCTACGAGCAGTACTTC
clone_size: NA; j_call: TRBJ1-5; d_call: NA; v_call: TRBV7-9; cdr3_aa: CASSLGEGHINQPQHF; cdr3_nt: TGTGCCAGCAGCTTAGGGGAGGGGCACATTAATCAGCCCCAGCATTTT
clone_size: NA; j_call: TRBJ2-2; d_call: TRBD1; v_call: TRBV9; cdr3_aa: CASRPGQANTGELFF; cdr3_nt: TGTGCCAGCCGTCCGGGACAGGCGAACACCGGGGAGCTGTTTTTT
clone_size: NA; j_call: TRBJ1-3; d_call: NA; v_call: TRBV3-1/TRBV3-2; cdr3_aa: CASSLRAAVYGNTIYF; cdr3_nt: TGTGCCAGCAGCCTCAGGGCTGCGGTTTATGGAAACACCATATATTTT
clone_size: once; j_call: TRBJ2-3; d_call: TRBD2; v_call: TRBV7-3; cdr3_aa: CASSSRGGAASTDTQYF; cdr3_nt: TGTGCCAGCAGCTCCCGCGGGGGGGCCGCGAGCACAGATACGCAGTATTTT
clone_size: few; j_call: TRBJ2-3; d_call: TRBD1; v_call: TRBV5-1; cdr3_aa: CASSEGAVRDTQYF; cdr3_nt: TGCGCCAGCAGCGAGGGGGCGGTCAGAGATACGCAGTATTTT
clone_size: few; j_call: TRBJ2-7; d_call: TRBD1; v_call: TRBV12-5; cdr3_aa: CASGLSQGAYEQYF; cdr3_nt: TGTGCTAGTGGTTTGTCACAGGGGGCTTACGAGCAGTACTTC
clone_size: NA; j_call: TRBJ1-2; d_call: TRBD1; v_call: TRBV7-3; cdr3_aa: CASSPGQGAKGYTF; cdr3_nt: TGTGCCAGCAGCCCGGGACAGGGGGCGAAAGGCTACACCTTC